This T cell receptor (beta chain) was captured by sequencing in a study of T cells in Graves' hyperthyroidism and ophthalmopathy. Across the study: Sampling of peripheral blood happened at initial diagnosis, prior to any treatment.

There were TCR beta CDR3 regions amplified from RNA transcripts. The HTBI primer set drove a first-round RT-PCR of the TCR CDR3. In TCRdb, the multiplex PCR reads were re-called with MiXCR into one record per CDR3 protein. The profile shows about 350,000 distinct CDR3 sequences, around 13% of them singletons. The CDR3 consists of 15 residues. The V end was cut by 1 base, the J end by 1 base, with 9 bases between. The chain recombines TRBV12-3 or TRBV12-4 with TRBJ2-3, with TRBD2 as a possible D gene (5 bases). The TCR was taken from a woman in her twenties or thirties with Graves' hyperthyroidism. The sample consisted of blood. The CDR3 sequence: CASSLGGVGTDTQYF. The CDR3, as DNA: TGTGCCAGCAGTTTAGGGGGAGTTGGCACAGATACGCAGTATTTT.